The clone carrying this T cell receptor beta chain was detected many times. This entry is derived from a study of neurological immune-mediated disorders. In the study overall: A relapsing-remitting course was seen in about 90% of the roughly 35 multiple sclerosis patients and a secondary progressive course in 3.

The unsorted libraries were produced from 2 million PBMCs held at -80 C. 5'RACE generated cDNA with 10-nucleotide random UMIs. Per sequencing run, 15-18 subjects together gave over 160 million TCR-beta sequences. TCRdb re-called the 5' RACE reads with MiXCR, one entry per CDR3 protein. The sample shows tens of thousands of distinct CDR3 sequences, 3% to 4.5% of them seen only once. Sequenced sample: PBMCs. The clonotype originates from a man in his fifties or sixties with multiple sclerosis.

CDR3 region: CSGGGTEAFF. As DNA, the CDR3 is TGCAGCGGGGGAGGGACAGAAGCTTTCTTT. The chain joins TRBV29-1 to TRBJ1-1, with D maybe TRBD1 (6 bases). This CDR3 is 10 amino acids long. Germline V gene data show CDR1 as SQVTM and CDR2 as ANQGSEA. Trimming removed 7 bases from V and 8 bases from J, with 11 bases in between.